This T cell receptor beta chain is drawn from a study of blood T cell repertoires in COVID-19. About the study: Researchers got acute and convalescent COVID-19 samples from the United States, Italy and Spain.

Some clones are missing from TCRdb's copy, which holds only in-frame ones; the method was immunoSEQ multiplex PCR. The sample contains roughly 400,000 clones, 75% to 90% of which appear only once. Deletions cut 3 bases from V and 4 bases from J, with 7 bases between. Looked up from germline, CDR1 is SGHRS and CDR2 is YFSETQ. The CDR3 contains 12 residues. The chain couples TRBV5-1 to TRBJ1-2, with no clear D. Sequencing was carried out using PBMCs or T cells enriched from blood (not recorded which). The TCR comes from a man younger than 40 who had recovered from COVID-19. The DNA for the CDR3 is TGCGCCAGCAGCTCCGGTTTCTATGGCTACACCTTC. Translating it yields CASSSGFYGYTF.